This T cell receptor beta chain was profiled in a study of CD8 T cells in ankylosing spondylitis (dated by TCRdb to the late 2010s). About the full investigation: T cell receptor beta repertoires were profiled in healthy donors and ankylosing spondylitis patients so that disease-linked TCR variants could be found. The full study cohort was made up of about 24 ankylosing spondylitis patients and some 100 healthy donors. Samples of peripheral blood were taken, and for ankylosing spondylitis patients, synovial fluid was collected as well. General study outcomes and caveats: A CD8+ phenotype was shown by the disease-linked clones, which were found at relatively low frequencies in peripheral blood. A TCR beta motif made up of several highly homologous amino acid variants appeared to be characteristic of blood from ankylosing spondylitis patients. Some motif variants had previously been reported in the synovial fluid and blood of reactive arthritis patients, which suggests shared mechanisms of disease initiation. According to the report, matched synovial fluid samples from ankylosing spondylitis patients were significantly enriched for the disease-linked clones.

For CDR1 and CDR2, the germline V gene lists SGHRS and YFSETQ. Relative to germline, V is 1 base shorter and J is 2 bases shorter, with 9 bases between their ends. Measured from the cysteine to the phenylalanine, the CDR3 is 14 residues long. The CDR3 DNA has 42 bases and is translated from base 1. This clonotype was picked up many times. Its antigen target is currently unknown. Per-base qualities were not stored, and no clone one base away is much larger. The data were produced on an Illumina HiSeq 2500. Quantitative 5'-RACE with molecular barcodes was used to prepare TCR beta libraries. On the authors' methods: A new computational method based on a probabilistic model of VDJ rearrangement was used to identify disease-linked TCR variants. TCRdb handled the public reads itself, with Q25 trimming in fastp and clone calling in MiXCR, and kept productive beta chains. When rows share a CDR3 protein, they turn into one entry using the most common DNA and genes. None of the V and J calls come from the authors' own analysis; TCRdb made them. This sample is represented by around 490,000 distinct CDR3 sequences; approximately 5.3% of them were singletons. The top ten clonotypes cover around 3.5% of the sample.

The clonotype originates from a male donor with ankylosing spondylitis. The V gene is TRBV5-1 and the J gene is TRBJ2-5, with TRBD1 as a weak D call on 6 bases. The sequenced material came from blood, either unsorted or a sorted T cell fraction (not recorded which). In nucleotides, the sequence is TGCGCCAGCAGCTTGCCAGGGGCTCAAGAGACCCAGTACTTC. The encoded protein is CASSLPGAQETQYF.